These 2 T cell receptor beta chains were sequenced from one sample in a study of blood T cells in healthy people across ages (dated by TCRdb to about 2015). The library relied on 5' RACE. Sequencing used an Illumina HiSeq 2500. A second 7 to 11 cycle PCR used a sample-barcoded 5' primer and a J-beta primer mix. TCRdb's own reprocessing of the public reads used fastp at Q25 and MiXCR and kept productive beta chains. When rows share a CDR3 protein, they turn into one entry using the most common DNA and genes. The sample yields roughly 2 million distinct CDR3 sequences; about 50% were counted once. The ten biggest clones cover approximately 2.1% of the sample. The sample consisted of blood. Source of these receptors: a woman in her forties in good health.

The chain employs TRBV5-1 and TRBJ1-4; D is perhaps TRBD1 (6 bases). CDR1 SGHRS and CDR2 YFSETQ come from the germline V gene. The length of the CDR3 is 15 residues. Deletions cut 3 bases from V and 7 bases from J, with 16 bases between. The CDR3 here is CASSSGARTGEKLFF. The CDR3 DNA follows: TGCGCCAGCAGCTCGGGGGCGAGGACGGGTGAAAAACTGTTTTTT.

This clonotype occurred a few times. The chain's CDR3 is CASSDFELGLNIQYF. In DNA form, the CDR3 reads TGTGCCAGCAGTGACTTTGAGCTAGGCTTAAACATTCAGTACTTC. The rearrangement uses TRBV6-5 and TRBJ2-4; D not resolved. Between the trimmed V and J ends, which lost 5 bases and 6 bases, there was a span of 17 bases. Germline CDR1 is MNHEY and CDR2 is SVGAGI. The CDR3 sequence is 15 residues long.